This is a list of T cell receptor beta chains from one sample in a study of cytomegalovirus exposure and HLA in healthy donors. Using immunoSEQ multiplex PCR, the repertoire was profiled, and TCRdb retains in-frame clones only, with some absent. The data show 100,000 to 150,000 clones, about 80% seen once. Source material: PBMCs. The receptors were sampled from a female donor in good health and CMV-seropositive. The CDR3 runs from the conserved cysteine through the conserved F or W. The D gene is left open where the match is weak. For some rows the clone size is stated as once, few or many, or as a class when expanded; others skip it.

V gene: TRBV10-2
clone size: .
D gene: .
J gene: TRBJ1-4
CDR3 protein: CASRPTGANEKLFF
CDR3 DNA: TGCGCCAGCAGACCGACAGGAGCTAATGAAAAACTGTTTTTT

V gene: TRBV7-2
clone size: .
D gene: .
J gene: TRBJ1-5
CDR3 protein: CASSSGQNQPQHF
CDR3 DNA: TGTGCCAGCAGCTCCGGACAGAATCAGCCCCAGCATTTT

V gene: TRBV5-1
clone size: .
D gene: TRBD1
J gene: TRBJ1-1
CDR3 protein: CASSVTGTPSGTEAFF
CDR3 DNA: TGCGCCAGCAGCGTGACAGGGACTCCGTCGGGCACTGAAGCTTTCTTT

V gene: TRBV5-1
clone size: few
D gene: .
J gene: TRBJ1-6
CDR3 protein: CASSLVSGVSPLHF
CDR3 DNA: TGCGCCAGCAGCTTGGTTTCGGGGGTTTCACCCCTCCACTTT

V gene: TRBV25-1
clone size: .
D gene: TRBD1
J gene: TRBJ2-7
CDR3 protein: CASSDVSGTGHYEQYF
CDR3 DNA: TGTGCCAGCAGTGATGTGTCCGGGACAGGACACTACGAGCAGTACTTC

V gene: TRBV19
clone size: few
D gene: TRBD1
J gene: TRBJ1-1
CDR3 protein: CASSIQGGSEAFF
CDR3 DNA: TGTGCCAGTAGTATCCAGGGGGGCTCTGAAGCTTTCTTT

V gene: TRBV9
clone size: once
D gene: TRBD2
J gene: TRBJ2-3
CDR3 protein: CASSVAPERGGPTDTQYF
CDR3 DNA: TGTGCCAGCAGCGTTGCCCCAGAGCGGGGGGGCCCCACAGATACGCAGTATTTT

V gene: TRBV27
clone size: .
D gene: TRBD1
J gene: TRBJ1-5
CDR3 protein: CASSPDRVWQPQHF
CDR3 DNA: TGTGCCAGCAGTCCTGACAGGGTTTGGCAGCCCCAGCATTTT

V gene: TRBV6-6
clone size: .
D gene: .
J gene: TRBJ1-4
CDR3 protein: CASRAPGNEKLFF
CDR3 DNA: TGTGCCAGCAGAGCGCCCGGGAATGAAAAACTGTTTTTT

V gene: TRBV9
clone size: .
D gene: TRBD2
J gene: TRBJ2-1
CDR3 protein: CASRGAGNGGAYNEQFF
CDR3 DNA: TGTGCCAGCAGGGGTGCGGGTAACGGGGGGGCCTACAATGAGCAGTTCTTC

V gene: TRBV7-3
clone size: .
D gene: TRBD2
J gene: TRBJ2-3
CDR3 protein: CASSLRGGANTDTQYF
CDR3 DNA: TGTGCCAGCAGCTTAAGGGGAGGGGCCAACACAGATACGCAGTATTTT

V gene: TRBV25-1
clone size: .
D gene: .
J gene: TRBJ1-2
CDR3 protein: CASSEPGNVGGYTF
CDR3 DNA: TGTGCCAGCAGTGAACCAGGGAATGTGGGTGGCTACACCTTC

V gene: TRBV19
clone size: .
D gene: .
J gene: TRBJ1-2
CDR3 protein: CASFWGLDGYTF
CDR3 DNA: TGTGCCAGTTTTTGGGGGCTGGATGGCTACACCTTC

V gene: TRBV9
clone size: .
D gene: .
J gene: TRBJ1-1
CDR3 protein: CASGGRSNTEAFF
CDR3 DNA: TGTGCCAGCGGCGGTAGAAGCAACACTGAAGCTTTCTTT

V gene: TRBV18
clone size: .
D gene: TRBD1
J gene: TRBJ1-6
CDR3 protein: CASSPGQENSPLHF
CDR3 DNA: TGTGCCAGCTCCCCCGGACAGGAGAATTCACCCCTCCACTTT

V gene: TRBV27
clone size: .
D gene: TRBD2
J gene: TRBJ2-7
CDR3 protein: CASSLLATPYEQYF
CDR3 DNA: TGTGCCAGCAGTCTACTAGCGACACCTTACGAGCAGTACTTC

V gene: TRBV5-1
clone size: .
D gene: .
J gene: TRBJ2-2
CDR3 protein: CASSLTPNGELFF
CDR3 DNA: TGCGCCAGCAGCTTGACTCCTAACGGGGAGCTGTTTTTT

V gene: TRBV9
clone size: .
D gene: .
J gene: TRBJ2-5
CDR3 protein: CASSPTGGMETQYF
CDR3 DNA: TGTGCCAGCAGCCCTACGGGGGGCATGGAGACCCAGTACTTC

V gene: TRBV6-1
clone size: .
D gene: .
J gene: TRBJ1-2
CDR3 protein: CASSEGEPARGYTF
CDR3 DNA: TGTGCCAGCAGTGAAGGAGAACCCGCGAGGGGCTACACCTTC

V gene: TRBV5-1
clone size: .
D gene: .
J gene: TRBJ1-3
CDR3 protein: CASSPSGTSGNTIYF
CDR3 DNA: TGCGCCAGCAGCCCCTCAGGAACCTCTGGAAACACCATATATTTT

V gene: TRBV2
clone size: .
D gene: TRBD2
J gene: TRBJ2-3
CDR3 protein: CASSEQRGGPDTQYF
CDR3 DNA: TGTGCCAGCAGTGAGCAGCGGGGGGGGCCAGATACGCAGTATTTT

V gene: TRBV28
clone size: .
D gene: TRBD1
J gene: TRBJ2-7
CDR3 protein: CASSTGTGGFGEQYF
CDR3 DNA: TGTGCCAGCAGTACCGGGACAGGGGGTTTTGGCGAGCAGTACTTC

V gene: TRBV15
clone size: .
D gene: .
J gene: TRBJ1-4
CDR3 protein: CATSRDPGATNEKLFF
CDR3 DNA: TGTGCCACCAGCAGAGACCCCGGGGCAACTAATGAAAAACTGTTTTTT

V gene: TRBV4-2
clone size: .
D gene: TRBD2
J gene: TRBJ2-2
CDR3 protein: CASSHGTSGGDGELFF
CDR3 DNA: TGTGCCAGCAGCCATGGGACTAGCGGGGGAGACGGGGAGCTGTTTTTT

V gene: TRBV7-2
clone size: .
D gene: TRBD2
J gene: TRBJ2-7
CDR3 protein: CASSPSGGVSYEQYF
CDR3 DNA: TGTGCCAGCAGCCCTAGCGGGGGGGTCTCCTACGAGCAGTACTTC

V gene: TRBV11-2
clone size: .
D gene: .
J gene: TRBJ2-6
CDR3 protein: CASSRVGGANVLTF
CDR3 DNA: TGTGCCAGCAGCCGGGTTGGTGGGGCCAACGTCCTGACTTTC

V gene: TRBV5-1
clone size: .
D gene: TRBD1
J gene: TRBJ2-5
CDR3 protein: CASTSPGQILQETQYF
CDR3 DNA: TGCGCCAGCACCAGTCCGGGACAGATACTCCAAGAGACCCAGTACTTC

V gene: TRBV5-1
clone size: .
D gene: .
J gene: TRBJ2-7
CDR3 protein: CASSLDSGPPFYEQYF
CDR3 DNA: TGCGCCAGCAGCTTGGATTCTGGGCCCCCTTTCTACGAGCAGTACTTC

V gene: TRBV4-3
clone size: .
D gene: TRBD1
J gene: TRBJ1-4
CDR3 protein: CASSPQWTGGGEKLFF
CDR3 DNA: TGCGCCAGCAGCCCACAGTGGACAGGGGGGGGTGAAAAACTGTTTTTT

V gene: TRBV7-9
clone size: .
D gene: .
J gene: TRBJ1-3
CDR3 protein: CASSFLGSGNTIYF
CDR3 DNA: TGTGCCAGCAGCTTTTTAGGGAGTGGAAACACCATATATTTT

V gene: TRBV9
clone size: .
D gene: TRBD1
J gene: TRBJ2-2
CDR3 protein: CASSTGDGGQGRAGELFF
CDR3 DNA: TGTGCCAGCAGCACCGGAGATGGGGGACAGGGTAGGGCCGGGGAGCTGTTTTTT

V gene: TRBV7-8
clone size: few
D gene: .
J gene: TRBJ1-5
CDR3 protein: CASSLYASPNQPQHF
CDR3 DNA: TGTGCCAGCAGCTTATATGCGAGCCCCAATCAGCCCCAGCATTTT